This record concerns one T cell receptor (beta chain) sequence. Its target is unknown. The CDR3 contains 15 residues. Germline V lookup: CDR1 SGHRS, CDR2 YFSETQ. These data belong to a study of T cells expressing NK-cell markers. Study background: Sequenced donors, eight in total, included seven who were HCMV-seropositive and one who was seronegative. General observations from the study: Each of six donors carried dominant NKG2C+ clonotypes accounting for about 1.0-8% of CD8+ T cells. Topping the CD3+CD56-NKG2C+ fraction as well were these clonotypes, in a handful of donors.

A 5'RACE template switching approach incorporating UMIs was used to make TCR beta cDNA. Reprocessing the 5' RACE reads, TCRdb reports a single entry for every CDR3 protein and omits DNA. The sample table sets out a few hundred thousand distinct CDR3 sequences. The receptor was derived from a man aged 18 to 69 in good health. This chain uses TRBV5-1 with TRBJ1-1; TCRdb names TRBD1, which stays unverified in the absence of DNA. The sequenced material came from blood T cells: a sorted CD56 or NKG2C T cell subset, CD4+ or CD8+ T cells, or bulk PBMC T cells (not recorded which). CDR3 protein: CASSGTRGLNTEAFF.